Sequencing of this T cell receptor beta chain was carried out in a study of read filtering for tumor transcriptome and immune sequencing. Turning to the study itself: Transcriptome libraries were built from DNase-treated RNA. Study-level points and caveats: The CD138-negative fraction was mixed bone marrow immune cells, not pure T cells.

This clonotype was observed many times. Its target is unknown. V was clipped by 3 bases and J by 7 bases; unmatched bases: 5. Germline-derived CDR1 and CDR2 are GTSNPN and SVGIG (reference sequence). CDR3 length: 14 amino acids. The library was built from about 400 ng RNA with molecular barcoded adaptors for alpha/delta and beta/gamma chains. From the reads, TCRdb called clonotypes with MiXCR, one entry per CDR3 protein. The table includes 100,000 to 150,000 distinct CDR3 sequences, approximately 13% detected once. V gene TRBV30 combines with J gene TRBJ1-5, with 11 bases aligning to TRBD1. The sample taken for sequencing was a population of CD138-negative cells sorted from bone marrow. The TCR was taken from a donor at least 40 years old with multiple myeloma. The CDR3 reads CAWRDRGPGQPQHF. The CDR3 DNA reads TGTGCCTGGAGGGACAGGGGGCCTGGGCAGCCCCAGCATTTT.